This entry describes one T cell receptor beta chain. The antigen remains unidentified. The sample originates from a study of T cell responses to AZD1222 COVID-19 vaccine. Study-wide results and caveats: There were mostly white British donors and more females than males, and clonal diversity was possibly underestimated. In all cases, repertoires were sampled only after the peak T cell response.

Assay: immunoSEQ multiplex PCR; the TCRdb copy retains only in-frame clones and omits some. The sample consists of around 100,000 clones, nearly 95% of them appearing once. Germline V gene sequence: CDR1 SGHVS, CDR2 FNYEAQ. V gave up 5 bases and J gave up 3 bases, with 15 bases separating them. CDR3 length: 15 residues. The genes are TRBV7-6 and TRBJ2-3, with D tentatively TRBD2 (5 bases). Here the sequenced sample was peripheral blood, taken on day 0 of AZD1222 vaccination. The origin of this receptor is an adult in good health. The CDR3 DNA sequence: TGTGCCAGCAGCCGACGCGGATCGGGGACAGATACGCAGTATTTT. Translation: CASSRRGSGTDTQYF.